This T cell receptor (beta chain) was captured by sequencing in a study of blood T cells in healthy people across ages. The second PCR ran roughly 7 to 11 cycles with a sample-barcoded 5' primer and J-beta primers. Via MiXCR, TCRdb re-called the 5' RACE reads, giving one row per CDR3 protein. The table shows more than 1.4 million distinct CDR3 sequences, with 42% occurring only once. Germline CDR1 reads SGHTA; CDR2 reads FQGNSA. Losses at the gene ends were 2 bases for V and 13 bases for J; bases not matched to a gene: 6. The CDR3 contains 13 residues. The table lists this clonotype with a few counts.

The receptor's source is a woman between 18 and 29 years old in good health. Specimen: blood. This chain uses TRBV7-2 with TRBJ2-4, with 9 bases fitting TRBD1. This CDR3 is CASSLLQGADQYF. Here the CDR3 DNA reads TGTGCCAGCAGCTTACTACAGGGGGCAGACCAGTACTTC. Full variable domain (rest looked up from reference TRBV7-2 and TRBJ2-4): GAGVSQSPSNKVTEKGKDVELRCDPISGHTALYWYRQSLGQGLEFLIYFQGNSAPDKSGLPSDRFSAERTGGSVSTLTIQRTQQEDSAVYLCASSLLQGADQYFGAGTRLSVL.